These T cell receptor beta chains were read from a single sample in a study of early stage breast cancer tumors. The repertoire was sequenced with immunoSEQ multiplex PCR; TCRdb's copy has only in-frame clones and lacks some. The table lists about 5,500 clones, under 70% of them singletons, with approximately 14% in the top ten. The sequencing sample was made of normal breast tissue next to the tumor. These receptors came from a person aged 60 to 70 with breast cancer. CDR3s include the opening cysteine and the closing phenylalanine or tryptophan. The D gene is left open where the match is weak. Expanded clones get a size class; other rows say once, few or many, or leave the size out.

j_call,clone_size,cdr3_length,v_call,d_call,cdr3_nt,cdr3_aa
TRBJ2-3,-,16,TRBV7-3,-,TGTGCCAGCAGTCCTGGGCGACTATCAGTGGCAGATACGCAGTATTTT,CASSPGRLSVADTQYF
TRBJ2-2,-,14,TRBV2,-,TGTGCCAGCAGTTCCTCACGCGGGCAGGGGGAGCTGTTTTTT,CASSSSRGQGELFF
TRBJ2-1,once,15,TRBV9,TRBD2,TGTGCCAGCAGCGTCCCGGGAGGACCCTACAATGAGCAGTTCTTC,CASSVPGGPYNEQFF
TRBJ1-3,-,15,TRBV7-8,-,TGTGCCAGCAGCTTTTCGGTGAGCTCTGGAAACACCATATATTTT,CASSFSVSSGNTIYF
TRBJ2-1,-,16,TRBV10-2,-,TGCGCCAGCAGTGAGTTAGGTCTACTCTCCTACAATGAGCAGTTCTTC,CASSELGLLSYNEQFF
TRBJ2-7,-,13,TRBV6-5,-,TGTGCCAGCAGTCCCCCATGGGGAGACGAGCAGTACTTC,CASSPPWGDEQYF
TRBJ2-1,-,11,TRBV10-3,-,TGTGCCATCAGTGAGCAACATGAGCAGTTCTTC,CAISEQHEQFF
TRBJ1-1,-,16,TRBV19,TRBD1,TGTGCCAGTAGCCAAAGTACAGGGGCAGAGAACACTGAAGCTTTCTTT,CASSQSTGAENTEAFF
TRBJ2-5,-,13,TRBV2,TRBD1,TGTGCCAGCAGGGGACAGCTCCAAGAGACCCAGTACTTC,CASRGQLQETQYF
TRBJ2-7,few,14,TRBV28,TRBD1,TGTGCCAGCAGCTCCGGGACAGGGGAAGGCGAGCAGTACTTC,CASSSGTGEGEQYF
TRBJ1-6,-,15,TRBV6-6,-,TGTGCCAGCAGTTTCCAGACCCCCCGGGATTCACCCCTCCACTTT,CASSFQTPRDSPLHF
TRBJ1-2,-,14,TRBV15,TRBD1,TGTGCCACCAGCTCAGGAGGGACAGACTATGGCTACACCTTC,CATSSGGTDYGYTF
TRBJ2-7,few,14,TRBV19,TRBD1,TGTGCCAGTAGTGCCGGGGACAGGGTCTACGAGCAGTACTTC,CASSAGDRVYEQYF
TRBJ1-2,-,12,TRBV7-9,-,TGTGCCAGCAGCTTCACAGATCTTGGCTACACCTTC,CASSFTDLGYTF
TRBJ2-1,-,16,TRBV6-1,TRBD2,TGTGCCAGCAGTGTAGCGGGAGGGCCTGTCTACAATGAGCAGTTCTTC,CASSVAGGPVYNEQFF
TRBJ1-2,-,14,TRBV6-1,-,TGTGCCAGCTCATCCCGTCGTGCAGGGCACGGCTACACCTTC,CASSSRRAGHGYTF
TRBJ1-2,-,15,TRBV5-1,-,TGCGCCAGCAGCTTAGGTCTGGGGCAGATCTATGGCTACACCTTC,CASSLGLGQIYGYTF
TRBJ1-3,few,18,TRBV14,-,TGTGCCAGCAGCCGACCCAGAGTCGGGATTGGCTCTGGAAACACCATATATTTT,CASSRPRVGIGSGNTIYF
TRBJ1-2,-,13,TRBV14,-,TGTGCCAGCAGCAACAGTGGAGGTAGTGGCTACACCTTC,CASSNSGGSGYTF
TRBJ2-1,-,13,TRBV19,-,TGTGCCAGTACCACGGATAGGAACAATGAGCAGTTCTTC,CASTTDRNNEQFF
TRBJ2-7,-,14,TRBV2,TRBD1,TGTGCCAGCAGTGGGGACAGGGTCTCCTACGAGCAGTACTTC,CASSGDRVSYEQYF
TRBJ1-6,-,17,TRBV30,TRBD1,TGTGCCTGGAACCGACAGGGCGCTTTCTCCTATAATTCACCCCTCCACTTT,CAWNRQGAFSYNSPLHF
TRBJ2-7,-,13,TRBV19,-,TGTGCCAGTAGTATAGAGATCAACTACGAGCAGTACTTC,CASSIEINYEQYF
TRBJ1-5,few,15,TRBV9,-,TGTGCCAGCAGCGTAGGTGGGATTAGCAATCAGCCCCAGCATTTT,CASSVGGISNQPQHF
TRBJ2-7,-,13,TRBV2,-,TGTGCCAGCAAGGGGGAGGCCGTGGGGGAGCAGTACTTC,CASKGEAVGEQYF